This T cell receptor (beta chain) was sequenced in a study of T cells in Graves' hyperthyroidism and ophthalmopathy. This clonotype was counted ten times or more. The TCR beta CDR3 regions underwent amplification using RNA transcripts as the source. Researchers ran a first-round RT-PCR on the TCR CDR3 using the HTBI primer set. One entry per CDR3 protein results from TCRdb running MiXCR on the multiplex PCR reads. The data show roughly 350,000 distinct CDR3 sequences, with about 15% seen just once and just under 25% held by the top ten. The CDR3 is made up of 15 amino acids. Germline loops: CDR1 SEHNR, CDR2 FQNEAQ (reference sequence). Trimming pared 5 bases from V and 6 bases from J, leaving 17 bases between. Orbital computed tomography and thyroid ultrasound, together with serum TRAb and thyroxine and clinical symptoms, were used for diagnoses.

The rearrangement uses TRBV7-9 and TRBJ2-1, with D possibly TRBD2 on 5 matching bases. The TCR originated in a woman aged 30 to 39 with Graves' hyperthyroidism. The specimen was blood. The DNA for the CDR3 is TGTGCCAGCAGCCCCGTTCATTCGGGGTTCAATGAGCAGTTCTTC. Amino acid sequence: CASSPVHSGFNEQFF. Drawing the rest from reference TRBV7-9 and TRBJ2-1, the complete variable domain is DTGVSQNPRHKITKRGQNVTFRCDPISEHNRLYWYRQTLGQGPEFLTYFQNEAQLEKSRLLSDRFSAERPKGSFSTLEIQRTEQGDSAMYLCASSPVHSGFNEQFFGPGTRLTVL.